A single T cell receptor beta chain is shown here with its context. Antigen: not known. This entry comes from a study of cytomegalovirus exposure and HLA in healthy donors. Findings and limits, study-wide: In a later analysis, DRB1 alleles had the most associated TCRs; HLA-C alleles the fewest. Testing in vitro showed a few CMV-associated chains specific for CMV antigens.

This PCR relied on a set of 60 Vbeta primers and 13 Jbeta primers. Assay used: immunoSEQ multiplex PCR; TCRdb lists only in-frame clones, some missing. The sample shows 250,000 to 350,000 clones, over 85% of them seen only once. Germline CDR1 is KGHSH and CDR2 is LQKENI. The V gene end was trimmed by 6 bases and the J gene end by 6 bases; junction bases not matched to a gene: 11. This CDR3 region has 17 residues. This chain connects TRBV18 to TRBJ2-2; 12 bases fit TRBD2. This clonotype was obtained from a woman aged 18-29 years in good health and CMV-seronegative. The sequenced material came from PBMCs. CDR3 loop: CASSPPLAGGSSGELFF. The CDR3 region has the DNA TGTGCCAGCTCCCCCCCACTAGCGGGGGGCTCTTCCGGGGAGCTGTTTTTT. The full variable domain, in which reference TRBV18 and TRBJ2-2 provide the parts outside the CDR3, is NAGVMQNPRHLVRRRGQEARLRCSPMKGHSHVYWYRQLPEEGLKFMVYLQKENIIDESGMPKERFSAEFPKEGPSILRIQQVVRGDSAAYFCASSPPLAGGSSGELFFGEGSRLTVL.